The next 10 T cell receptor beta chains were all read from a single sample in a study of shared clonotypes between healthy human individuals. Profiled with immunoSEQ multiplex PCR; TCRdb holds only in-frame clones, not every one. The sample consists of about 2.1 million clones, about 94% of them appearing once. Naivety among CD8 cells was defined by CD45RO negativity and positive CCR7 selection, thereby excluding terminally differentiated effector memory CD45RA+ cells. Sequenced: naive CD8+ T cells from PBMCs. The receptors come from a man between 18 and 29 years old in good health. Some clones in this sample may be carry-over from other donors' samples.

The chain carries TRBV11-2 and TRBJ2-7; 8 nucleotides agree with TRBD2. Losses at the gene ends were 5 bases for V and 2 bases for J; bases not matched to a gene: 8. Germline V gene data show CDR1 as SGHAT and CDR2 as FQNNGV. The CDR3 consists of 15 residues. CDR3 residues: CASSVAGWGTYEQYF. CDR3 coding DNA: TGTGCCAGCAGCGTAGCGGGGTGGGGTACCTACGAGCAGTACTTC. Full variable domain (remainder filled in from reference TRBV11-2 and TRBJ2-7): EAGVAQSPRYKIIEKRQSVAFWCNPISGHATLYWYQQILGQGPKLLIQFQNNGVVDDSQLPKDRFSAERLKGVDSTLKIQPAKLEDSAVYLCASSVAGWGTYEQYFGPGTRLTVT.

V usage is TRBV27 and J usage is TRBJ1-2, with 9 positions matching TRBD1. Germline V lookup: CDR1 MNHEY, CDR2 SMNVEV (reference sequence). V was clipped by 6 bases and J by 2 bases; unmatched bases: 7. The CDR3 has 15 amino acids. The CDR3 loop is CASRNIQGANYGYTF. In DNA form, the CDR3 reads TGTGCCAGCAGGAATATACAGGGGGCAAACTATGGCTACACCTTC.

The chain links TRBV27 to TRBJ2-7, with 7 nucleotides matching TRBD1. The germline V gene encodes CDR1 MNHEY and CDR2 SMNVEV (reference sequence). The CDR3 is 14 residues long. V lost 7 bases to trimming and J lost 3 bases; unmatched junction nucleotides: 9. CDR3 residues: CASNSRGSVYEQYF. CDR3 DNA sequence: TGTGCCAGCAATAGCAGGGGGTCAGTCTACGAGCAGTACTTC.

The rearrangement joins TRBV28 to TRBJ2-1; 8 nucleotides align to TRBD2. CDR3 length: 15 amino acids. CDR1 MDHEN and CDR2 SYDVKM come from the germline V gene. Trimming took 6 bases from V and 8 from J; bases not matched to a gene: 12. CDR3 sequence: CASSKLSGSLDEQFF. The CDR3 DNA is TGTGCCAGCAGCAAACTAAGCGGGAGTCTGGATGAGCAGTTCTTC.

The chain uses TRBV28 and TRBJ2-1, with D uncertain. CDR1 is MDHEN and CDR2 is SYDVKM in the germline V gene. V gave up 2 bases and J gave up 10 bases, with 12 bases separating them. CDR3 length: 13 amino acids. CDR3 in DNA: TGTGCCAGCAGTTTAGATGTGGCGCGAGAGCAGTTCTTC. As protein: CASSLDVAREQFF.

The rearrangement uses TRBV9 and TRBJ2-3, with 7 bases fitting TRBD1. Per germline, CDR1 SGDLS and CDR2 YYNGEE. The CDR3 runs to 16 residues. The V and J ends lost 0 bases and 4 bases, in that order; junction bases with no gene match: 8. CDR3 sequence (DNA): TGTGCCAGCAGCGTAGGGGACAGCCAAGGCGCAGATACGCAGTATTTT. Amino acids: CASSVGDSQGADTQYF.

The rearrangement joins TRBV19 to TRBJ1-2, with 7 bases that match TRBD1. V dropped 6 bases and J dropped 4; count of bases not matched to a gene: 8. Germline V gives CDR1 LNHDA, CDR2 SQIVND (reference sequence). CDR3 length: 14 amino acids. CDR3 in amino acids: CASRVGGQFYGYTF. CDR3 sequence (DNA): TGTGCCAGTAGGGTAGGGGGCCAATTCTATGGCTACACCTTC.

This clone was seen more than once but under ten times. V and J are TRBV27 and TRBJ1-1; D remains ambiguous. Germline CDR1 is MNHEY and CDR2 is SMNVEV (reference sequence). The CDR3 consists of 16 residues. V lost 4 bases to trimming and J lost 5 bases, with 20 bases between them. In DNA form, the CDR3 reads TGTGCCAGCAGTTCGCCCACTTGGTTGGGTCTGACTGAAGCTTTCTTT. Translating it yields CASSSPTWLGLTEAFF.

The chain is built from TRBV7-9 and TRBJ2-7; 7 bases match TRBD1. The CDR3 has 18 amino acids. Germline trimming cut 4 bases from V and 2 bases from J; bases unmatched to any gene: 17. Germline lookup yields CDR1 SEHNR and CDR2 FQNEAQ (reference sequence). The CDR3 is CASSSRNADRTAAYEQYF. CDR3 DNA sequence: TGTGCCAGCAGCTCTAGGAACGCGGACAGGACCGCCGCCTACGAGCAGTACTTC.

The chain recombines TRBV30 with TRBJ1-5; 8 positions agree with TRBD1. Unmatched junction bases numbered 15, after V lost 1 base and J lost 4 bases. The germline CDR1 and CDR2 sequences are GTSNPN and SVGIG (reference sequence). This CDR3 spans 18 amino acids. CDR3 sequence reads: CAWSDPRGWYRGNQPQHF. The CDR3 nucleotides read TGTGCCTGGAGTGACCCCCGAGGGTGGTACAGGGGGAATCAGCCCCAGCATTTT.